This TCR beta chain was captured by sequencing in a study of T cells in Graves' hyperthyroidism and ophthalmopathy. CDR1 and CDR2 from the germline V gene are SNHLY and FYNNEI. V lost 4 bases to trimming and J lost 10 bases, with 10 bases between them. The CDR3 is made up of 11 amino acids. Criteria for exclusion of patients were uncontrolled infection, other autoimmune disease, pregnancy or lactation. What was amplified from RNA transcripts were TCR beta CDR3 regions. The TCR CDR3 was amplified in a first-round RT-PCR using the HTBI primer set. From the multiplex PCR reads, TCRdb called clonotypes with MiXCR, one entry per CDR3 protein. The sample shows roughly 380,000 distinct CDR3 sequences, approximately 19% of them seen only once. This clonotype has at least ten counts.

This sequence joins TRBV2 and TRBJ1-1; D ambiguous. The origin of this receptor is a woman aged 18-29 years with Graves' hyperthyroidism. Material: blood. This CDR3 is CASSAQRRAFF. The DNA for the CDR3 is TGTGCCAGCAGTGCACAGCGCCGAGCTTTCTTT.